The 17 T cell receptor beta chains presented below share a single source sample, sequenced in a study of PD-L1 blockade in urothelial cancer. Method: immunoSEQ multiplex PCR; TCRdb's copy keeps in-frame clones and lacks some. The table lists fewer than 50,000 clones, around 80% of them singletons, with around 3.1% in the top ten. The time point was: pretreatment peripheral blood. Material: PBMCs, obtained around atezolizumab (anti-PD-L1) treatment. These receptor sequences come from a man aged 70 or older with urothelial cancer.

This chain uses TRBV11-3 with TRBJ2-3; 10 bases fit TRBD2. The CDR3 spans 15 residues. The ends lost 5 bases at V and 3 bases at J; junction bases unmatched: 5. Germline CDR1 and CDR2: SGHNT and YENEEA. As DNA, the CDR3 is TGTGCCAGCAGCCGGACTAGCGGTGGGACAGATACGCAGTATTTT. Encoded protein: CASSRTSGGTDTQYF.

The V gene is TRBV29-1, the J gene TRBJ1-3, with 7 bases matching TRBD1. After removal of 8 bases from V and 4 bases from J, the junction contained 8 bases not matched to a gene. The CDR3 is 13 residues long. CDR1 and CDR2 from the germline V gene are SQVTM and ANQGSEA. The CDR3 loop reads CSFGDSSGNTIYF. Here the CDR3 DNA reads TGCAGCTTTGGGGACAGCTCGGGAAACACCATATATTTT.

This sequence joins TRBV5-1 and TRBJ1-2, with D unclear. V gave up 7 bases and J gave up 1 base, with 5 bases separating them. In germline, CDR1 is SGHRS, CDR2 YFSETQ. The length of the CDR3 is 11 residues. CDR3 protein: CASHSNYGYTF. As DNA, the CDR3 is TGCGCCAGCCACAGTAACTATGGCTACACCTTC.

The chain joins TRBV7-2 to TRBJ2-2, with D possibly TRBD2 on 6 matching bases. Trimming took off 4 bases at V and 3 bases at J, with 9 bases between the two ends. There are 14 residues in the CDR3. CDR1 is SGHTA and CDR2 is FQGNSA in the germline V gene. The CDR3 loop is CASSSGTYTGELFF. CDR3 sequence (DNA): TGTGCCAGCAGCTCCGGGACTTACACCGGGGAGCTGTTTTTT.

This chain connects TRBV5-1 to TRBJ1-4, with D possibly being TRBD1 (5 bases). Deletions cut 4 bases from V and 2 bases from J, with 15 bases between. The CDR3 extends over 16 amino acids. Per the germline V gene, CDR1 is SGHRS and CDR2 is YFSETQ. In DNA form, the CDR3 reads TGCGCCAGCAGCCTACAACCCGCAGGGACTAATGAAAAACTGTTTTTT. This sequence encodes CASSLQPAGTNEKLFF.

The V gene is TRBV15, the J gene TRBJ2-1; 7 positions match TRBD1. Germline V CDR1 and CDR2: LNHNV, YYDKDF (reference sequence). Trimming removed 0 bases from V and 0 bases from J; junction bases left unmatched: 8. The CDR3 sequence is 18 residues long. The CDR3 region is CATSRDADRVSSYNEQFF. The CDR3 DNA sequence: TGTGCCACCAGCAGAGATGCCGACAGGGTAAGCTCCTACAATGAGCAGTTCTTC.

The V call is TRBV6-5, the J call TRBJ2-7; 9 bases are shared with TRBD1. Germline V CDR1 and CDR2: MNHEY, SVGAGI. This CDR3 comprises 15 residues. The J segment lost 8 bases and the V segment lost 5 bases, leaving 13 bases of the junction unmatched. CDR3 nucleotide sequence: TGTGCCAGCAGTAGCCCGGGACAGGGAATAATCCAGCAGTACTTC. It translates to CASSSPGQGIIQQYF.

V is TRBV7-2 and J is TRBJ1-2; no clear D. The CDR3 sequence is 15 residues long. Germline V gives CDR1 SGHTA, CDR2 FQGNSA. V lost 6 bases and J 1 base, leaving 15 bases between the germline ends. The CDR3 protein is CASRPTSSVNYGYTF. CDR3 DNA: TGTGCCAGCAGACCTACTAGCAGCGTTAACTATGGCTACACCTTC.

CDR3 in DNA: TGTGCCAGCAGCCAAGCTCAGGGCGGGGAGCTGTTTTTT. It translates to CASSQAQGGELFF. The chain links TRBV14 to TRBJ2-2; maybe TRBD1 (5 bases). Per the germline V gene, CDR1 is SGHDN and CDR2 is FVKESK. The CDR3 length is 13 residues. V lost 1 base and J 7 bases, leaving 7 bases between the germline ends.

There are a few counts of this clone. This chain connects TRBV5-4 to TRBJ2-1; D unclear. The V end was cut by 0 bases, the J end by 7 bases, with 5 bases between. Germline CDR1 reads SGHNT; CDR2 reads YYREEE (reference sequence). This CDR3 comprises 12 residues. CDR3 protein: CASSLAMNEQFF. The CDR3 DNA is TGTGCCAGCAGCTTGGCCATGAATGAGCAGTTCTTC. Variable domain in full (rest from reference TRBV5-4 and TRBJ2-1): ETGVTQSPTHLIKTRGQQVTLRCSSQSGHNTVSWYQQALGQGPQFIFQYYREEENGRGNFPPRFSGLQFPNYSSELNVNALELDDSALYLCASSLAMNEQFFGPGTRLTVL.

The chain recombines TRBV28 with TRBJ2-7; 7 bases are a match to TRBD1. The CDR3 runs to 13 residues. Germline V lookup: CDR1 MDHEN, CDR2 SYDVKM. Trimming removed 8 bases from V and 4 bases from J; junction bases left unmatched: 8. In DNA form, the CDR3 reads TGTGCCAGCCTTCCCGGGACAGAATACGAGCAGTACTTC. It codes for CASLPGTEYEQYF.

The V and J genes are TRBV5-1 and TRBJ1-5; 8 bases fit TRBD1. This CDR3 spans 15 amino acids. The V gene's germline CDR1 is SGHRS and CDR2 YFSETQ. Trimming removed 4 bases from V and 0 bases from J; junction bases left unmatched: 3. CDR3 DNA sequence: TGCGCCAGCAGCCCGACAGGGGATAGCAATCAGCCCCAGCATTTT. Amino acid sequence: CASSPTGDSNQPQHF.

The genes are TRBV7-3 and TRBJ2-1, with D maybe TRBD2 (6 bases). Germline V gives CDR1 SGHTA, CDR2 FQGTGA. CDR3 length equals 15 residues. Between the trimmed V and J ends, which lost 3 bases and 2 bases, there was a span of 11 bases. The CDR3 reads CASSLEGLAYNEQFF. The CDR3 DNA is TGTGCCAGCAGCTTGGAGGGACTCGCCTACAATGAGCAGTTCTTC. Full variable domain (missing parts from reference TRBV7-3 and TRBJ2-1): GAGVSQTPSNKVTEKGKYVELRCDPISGHTALYWYRQSLGQGPEFLIYFQGTGAADDSGLPNDRFFAVRPEGSVSTLKIQRTERGDSAVYLCASSLEGLAYNEQFFGPGTRLTVL.

The chain is built from TRBV6-5 and TRBJ1-1, with 8 bases matching TRBD1. The CDR3 is made up of 13 amino acids. The V and J ends lost 6 bases and 3 bases, in that order; junction bases with no gene match: 3. Germline V gives CDR1 MNHEY, CDR2 SVGAGI. The CDR3 DNA is TGTGCCAGCAGAGACAGGGGTGACACTGAAGCTTTCTTT. It encodes CASRDRGDTEAFF.

The chain carries TRBV29-1 and TRBJ1-2, with a possible D match to TRBD1 (6 bases). The CDR3 runs to 13 residues. Germline CDR1 and CDR2: SQVTM and ANQGSEA. The CDR3 nucleotides read TGCAGTGGAAGAAGGGGGGGGCTCTATGGCTACACCTTC. Translating gives CSGRRGGLYGYTF.

This clone was counted a single time. This chain links TRBV5-6 with TRBJ2-5; D is possibly TRBD1 (5 bases). Germline loops: CDR1 SGHDT, CDR2 YYEEEE. V lost 5 bases and J lost 4, with 12 bases in between. The CDR3 sequence is 13 residues long. The CDR3 loop reads CASSFRVVETQYF. The CDR3 DNA follows: TGTGCCAGCAGTTTCAGGGTGGTAGAGACCCAGTACTTC.

The rearrangement links TRBV9 to TRBJ2-2, with TRBD2 identical over 7 bases. CDR3 length: 14 residues. Germline CDR1 reads SGDLS; CDR2 reads YYNGEE. The ends lost 0 bases at V and 6 bases at J; junction bases unmatched: 2. The CDR3 loop is CASSVGLAAGELFF. For the CDR3, the DNA is TGTGCCAGCAGCGTAGGCCTAGCGGCCGGGGAGCTGTTTTTT. Full variable domain (outside the CDR3, taken from reference TRBV9 and TRBJ2-2): DSGVTQTPKHLITATGQRVTLRCSPRSGDLSVYWYQQSLDQGLQFLIQYYNGEERAKGNILERFSAQQFPDLHSELNLSSLELGDSALYFCASSVGLAAGELFFGEGSRLTVL.